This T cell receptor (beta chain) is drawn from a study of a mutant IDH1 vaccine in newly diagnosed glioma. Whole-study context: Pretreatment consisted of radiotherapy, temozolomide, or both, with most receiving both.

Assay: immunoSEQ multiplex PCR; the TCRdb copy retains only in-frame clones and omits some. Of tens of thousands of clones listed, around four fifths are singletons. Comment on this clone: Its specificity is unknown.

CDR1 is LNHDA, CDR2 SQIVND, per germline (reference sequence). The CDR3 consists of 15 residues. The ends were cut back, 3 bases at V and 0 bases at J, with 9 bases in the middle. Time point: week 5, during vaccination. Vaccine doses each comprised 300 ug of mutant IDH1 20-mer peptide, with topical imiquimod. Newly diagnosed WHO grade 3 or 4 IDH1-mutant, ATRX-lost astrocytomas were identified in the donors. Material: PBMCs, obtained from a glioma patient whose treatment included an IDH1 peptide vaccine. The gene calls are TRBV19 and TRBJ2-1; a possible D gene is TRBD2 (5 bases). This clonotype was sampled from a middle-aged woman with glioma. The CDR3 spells CASSMGALSYNEQFF. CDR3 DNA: TGTGCCAGTAGTATGGGAGCACTCTCCTACAATGAGCAGTTCTTC.